A selection of T cell receptor beta chains follows, all from one sample in a study of T-cell memory formation after mild COVID-19. TCRdb reprocessed the 5' RACE reads with MiXCR, giving one entry per CDR3 protein. Of some 300,000 distinct CDR3 sequences listed, around a fifth are singletons. Input material: PBMCs or a T cell subset sorted from them (not recorded which). Receptors originate from a man between 18 and 35 years old who had mild COVID-19 (a few samples of this study predate the infection). Cell type and time point are not known. Each CDR3 is given with its conserved first and last residue. The D gene is left open where the match is weak. The size field is filled for only some rows; it gives once, few, many or a size class.

v_gene: TRBV23-1; abundance: NA; d_gene: NA; j_gene: TRBJ1-5; CDR3aa: CASSREFGNQPQHF; CDR3nt: TGCGCCAGCAGTCGTGAGTTCGGCAATCAGCCCCAGCATTTT
v_gene: TRBV20-1; abundance: NA; d_gene: NA; j_gene: TRBJ1-2; CDR3aa: CSASTQRRGVGYGYTF; CDR3nt: TGCAGTGCTAGCACCCAGAGGAGAGGAGTCGGCTATGGCTACACCTTC
v_gene: TRBV9; abundance: few; d_gene: NA; j_gene: TRBJ2-1; CDR3aa: CASSTTGSEQFF; CDR3nt: TGTGCCAGCAGCACCACCGGGTCTGAGCAGTTCTTC
v_gene: TRBV20-1; abundance: few; d_gene: NA; j_gene: TRBJ2-3; CDR3aa: CSASQRGLADTQYF; CDR3nt: TGCAGTGCTAGTCAACGGGGTTTAGCAGATACGCAGTATTTT
v_gene: TRBV5-1; abundance: NA; d_gene: TRBD1; j_gene: TRBJ1-1; CDR3aa: CASSIRQGDTEAFF; CDR3nt: TGCGCCAGCAGCATAAGACAGGGGGACACTGAAGCTTTCTTT
v_gene: TRBV6-2/TRBV6-3; abundance: few; d_gene: NA; j_gene: TRBJ1-1; CDR3aa: CASSFPGNTEAFF; CDR3nt: TGTGCCAGCAGTTTCCCCGGGAACACTGAAGCTTTCTTT
v_gene: TRBV24-1; abundance: NA; d_gene: NA; j_gene: TRBJ2-2; CDR3aa: CASGGSAANTGELFF; CDR3nt: TGTGCCTCCGGTGGGTCAGCCGCGAACACCGGGGAGCTGTTTTTT
v_gene: TRBV12-3/TRBV12-4; abundance: NA; d_gene: NA; j_gene: TRBJ1-6; CDR3aa: CASMRHISDNSPLHF; CDR3nt: TGTGCCAGCATGAGGCACATCTCCGATAATTCACCCCTCCACTTT
v_gene: TRBV14; abundance: few; d_gene: NA; j_gene: TRBJ2-5; CDR3aa: CASSHRDQETQYF; CDR3nt: TGTGCCAGCAGCCACAGGGACCAAGAGACCCAGTACTTC
v_gene: TRBV11-2; abundance: NA; d_gene: TRBD1; j_gene: TRBJ2-1; CDR3aa: CASSDNGQAAYNEQFF; CDR3nt: TGTGCCAGCAGCGACAACGGACAGGCCGCCTACAATGAGCAGTTCTTC
v_gene: TRBV7-8; abundance: few; d_gene: NA; j_gene: TRBJ1-4; CDR3aa: CASSLGDRDNEKLFF; CDR3nt: TGTGCCAGCAGCTTAGGGGACCGGGATAATGAAAAACTGTTTTTT
v_gene: TRBV24-1; abundance: NA; d_gene: TRBD2; j_gene: TRBJ2-1; CDR3aa: CATRSAGEGSYNEQFF; CDR3nt: TGTGCCACCAGGTCAGCGGGAGAGGGCTCCTACAATGAGCAGTTCTTC
v_gene: TRBV15; abundance: NA; d_gene: NA; j_gene: TRBJ1-2; CDR3aa: CATGRDRGDGYTF; CDR3nt: TGTGCCACCGGCCGGGACCGGGGCGATGGCTACACCTTC
v_gene: TRBV4-3; abundance: many; d_gene: NA; j_gene: TRBJ2-2; CDR3aa: CASSQAHVPNTGELFF; CDR3nt: TGCGCCAGCAGCCAAGCCCATGTCCCGAACACCGGGGAGCTGTTTTTT
v_gene: TRBV5-5; abundance: few; d_gene: NA; j_gene: TRBJ2-3; CDR3aa: CASSWDGNTQYF; CDR3nt: TGTGCCAGCAGCTGGGACGGAAATACGCAGTATTTT
v_gene: TRBV5-1; abundance: NA; d_gene: TRBD2; j_gene: TRBJ2-3; CDR3aa: CASSAGLAGVGTDTQYF; CDR3nt: TGCGCCAGCAGCGCGGGACTAGCGGGGGTAGGCACAGATACGCAGTATTTT